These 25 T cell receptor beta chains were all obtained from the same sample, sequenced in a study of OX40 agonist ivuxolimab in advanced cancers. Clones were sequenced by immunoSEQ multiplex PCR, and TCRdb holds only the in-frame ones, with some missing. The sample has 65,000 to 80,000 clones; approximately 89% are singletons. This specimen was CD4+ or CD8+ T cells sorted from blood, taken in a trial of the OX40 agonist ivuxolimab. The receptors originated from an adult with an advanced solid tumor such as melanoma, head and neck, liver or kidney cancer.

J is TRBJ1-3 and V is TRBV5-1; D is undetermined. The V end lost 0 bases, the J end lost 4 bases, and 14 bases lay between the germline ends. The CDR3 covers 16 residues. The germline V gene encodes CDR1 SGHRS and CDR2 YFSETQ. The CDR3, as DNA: TGCGCCAGCAGCTTGGACAGTAGAGGCGCCGGAAACACCATATATTTT. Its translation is CASSLDSRGAGNTIYF.

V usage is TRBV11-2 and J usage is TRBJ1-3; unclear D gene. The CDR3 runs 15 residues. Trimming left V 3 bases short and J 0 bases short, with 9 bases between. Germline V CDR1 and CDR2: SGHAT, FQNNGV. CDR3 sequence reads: CASSFASYSGNTIYF. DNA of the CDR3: TGTGCCAGCAGCTTTGCGTCGTACTCTGGAAACACCATATATTTT.

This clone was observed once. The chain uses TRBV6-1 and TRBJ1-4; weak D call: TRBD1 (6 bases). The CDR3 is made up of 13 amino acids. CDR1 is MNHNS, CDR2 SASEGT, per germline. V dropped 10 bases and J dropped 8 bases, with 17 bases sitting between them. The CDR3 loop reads CAISGVLREKLFF. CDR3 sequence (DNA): TGTGCCATTTCAGGGGTGCTTAGGGAAAAACTGTTTTTT.

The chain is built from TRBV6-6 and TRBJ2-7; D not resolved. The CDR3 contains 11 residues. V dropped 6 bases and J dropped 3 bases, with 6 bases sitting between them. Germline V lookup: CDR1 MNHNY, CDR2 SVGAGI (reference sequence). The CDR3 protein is CASRDFYEQYF. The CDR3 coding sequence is TGTGCCAGCAGGGATTTCTACGAGCAGTACTTC.

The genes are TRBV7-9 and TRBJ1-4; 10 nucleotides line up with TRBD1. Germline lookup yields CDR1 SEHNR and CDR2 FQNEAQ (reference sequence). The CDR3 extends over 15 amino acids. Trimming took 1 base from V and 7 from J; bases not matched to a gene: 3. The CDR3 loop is CASSLEGTGVEKLFF. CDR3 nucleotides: TGTGCCAGCAGCTTAGAAGGGACAGGGGTTGAAAAACTGTTTTTT.

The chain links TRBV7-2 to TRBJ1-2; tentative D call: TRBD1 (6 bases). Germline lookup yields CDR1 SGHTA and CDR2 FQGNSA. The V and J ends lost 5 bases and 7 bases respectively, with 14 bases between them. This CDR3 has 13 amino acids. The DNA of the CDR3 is TGTGCCAGCAGCGCTACAGGGCTCGGTGGCTACACCTTC. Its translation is CASSATGLGGYTF.

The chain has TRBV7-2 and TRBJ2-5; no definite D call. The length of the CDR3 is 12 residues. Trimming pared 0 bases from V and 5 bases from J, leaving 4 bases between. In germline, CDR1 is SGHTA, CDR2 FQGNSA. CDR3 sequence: CASSLARETQYF. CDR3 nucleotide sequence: TGTGCCAGCAGCTTAGCGCGGGAGACCCAGTACTTC. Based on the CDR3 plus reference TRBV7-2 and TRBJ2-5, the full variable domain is GAGVSQSPSNKVTEKGKDVELRCDPISGHTALYWYRQSLGQGLEFLIYFQGNSAPDKSGLPSDRFSAERTGGSVSTLTIQRTQQEDSAVYLCASSLARETQYFGPGTRLLVL.

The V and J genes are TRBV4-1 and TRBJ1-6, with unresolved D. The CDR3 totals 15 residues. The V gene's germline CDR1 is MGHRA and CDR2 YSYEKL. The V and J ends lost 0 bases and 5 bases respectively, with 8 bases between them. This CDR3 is CASSQDGRDNSPLHF. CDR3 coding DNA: TGCGCCAGCAGCCAAGACGGACGGGATAATTCACCCCTCCACTTT.

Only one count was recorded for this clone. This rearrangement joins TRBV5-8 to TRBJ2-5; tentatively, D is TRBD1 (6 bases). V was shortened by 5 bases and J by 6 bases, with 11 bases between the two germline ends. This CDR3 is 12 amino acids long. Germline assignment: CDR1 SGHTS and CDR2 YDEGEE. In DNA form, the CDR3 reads TGTGCCAGCAGTTCAGGGGCGAAGACCCAGTACTTC. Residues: CASSSGAKTQYF.

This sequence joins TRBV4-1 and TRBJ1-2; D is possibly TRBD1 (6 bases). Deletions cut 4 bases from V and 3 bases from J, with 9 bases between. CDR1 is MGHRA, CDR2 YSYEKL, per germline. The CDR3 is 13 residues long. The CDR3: CASSLTGDYGYTF. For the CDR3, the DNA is TGCGCCAGCAGCCTGACAGGCGACTATGGCTACACCTTC.

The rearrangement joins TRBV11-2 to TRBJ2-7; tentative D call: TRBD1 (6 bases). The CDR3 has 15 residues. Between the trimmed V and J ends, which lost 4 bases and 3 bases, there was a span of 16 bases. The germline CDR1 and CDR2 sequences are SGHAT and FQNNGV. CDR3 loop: CASSSSGVSFYEQYF. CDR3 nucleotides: TGTGCCAGCAGCTCCTCAGGGGTTTCTTTCTACGAGCAGTACTTC.

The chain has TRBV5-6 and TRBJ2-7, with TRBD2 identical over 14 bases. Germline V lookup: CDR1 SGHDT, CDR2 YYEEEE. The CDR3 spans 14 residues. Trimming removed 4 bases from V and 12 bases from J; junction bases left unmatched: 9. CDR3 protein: CASSLTSGRAGRYF. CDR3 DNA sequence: TGTGCCAGCAGCCTGACTAGCGGGAGGGCCGGGCGGTACTTC.

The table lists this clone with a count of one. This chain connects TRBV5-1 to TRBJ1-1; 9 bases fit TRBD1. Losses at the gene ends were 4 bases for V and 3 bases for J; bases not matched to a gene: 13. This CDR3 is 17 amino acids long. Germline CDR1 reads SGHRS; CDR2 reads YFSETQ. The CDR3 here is CASSPQGTGRDYTEAFF. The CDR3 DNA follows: TGCGCCAGCAGCCCGCAAGGGACAGGGAGGGATTACACTGAAGCTTTCTTT.

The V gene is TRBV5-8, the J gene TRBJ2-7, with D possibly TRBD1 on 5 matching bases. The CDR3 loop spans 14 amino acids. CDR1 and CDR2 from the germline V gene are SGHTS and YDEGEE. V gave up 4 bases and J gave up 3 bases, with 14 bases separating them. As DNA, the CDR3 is TGTGCCAGCAGCCCCACTGGGGCGAACTACGAGCAGTACTTC. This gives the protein CASSPTGANYEQYF.

The CDR3 loop is CASSLADRSHATNEKLFF. The CDR3 DNA reads as TGTGCCAGCAGCTTGGCCGATAGAAGTCATGCAACTAATGAAAAACTGTTTTTT. The chain recombines TRBV5-8 with TRBJ1-4; no clear D gene. CDR3 size: 18 residues. Deletions cut 0 bases from V and 0 bases from J, with 15 bases between. In germline, CDR1 is SGHTS, CDR2 YDEGEE. The full variable domain, completed using reference TRBV5-8 and TRBJ1-4, is EAGVTQSPTHLIKTRGQQATLRCSPISGHTSVYWYQQALGLGLQFLLWYDEGEERNRGNFPPRFSGRQFPNYSSELNVNALELEDSALYLCASSLADRSHATNEKLFFGSGTQLSVL.

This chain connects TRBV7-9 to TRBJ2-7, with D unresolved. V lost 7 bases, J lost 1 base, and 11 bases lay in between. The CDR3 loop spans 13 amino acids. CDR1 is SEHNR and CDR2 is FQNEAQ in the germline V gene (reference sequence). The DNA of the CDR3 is TGTGCCAGCACCCCACAAGCGTCCTACGAGCAGTACTTC. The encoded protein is CASTPQASYEQYF.

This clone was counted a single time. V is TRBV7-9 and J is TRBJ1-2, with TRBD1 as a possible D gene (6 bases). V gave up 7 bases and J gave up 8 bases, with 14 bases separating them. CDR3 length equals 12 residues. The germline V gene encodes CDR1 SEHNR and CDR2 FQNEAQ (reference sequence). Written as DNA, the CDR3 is TGTGCCAGCACGGGACACCCTCTAGGCTACACCTTC. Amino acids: CASTGHPLGYTF.

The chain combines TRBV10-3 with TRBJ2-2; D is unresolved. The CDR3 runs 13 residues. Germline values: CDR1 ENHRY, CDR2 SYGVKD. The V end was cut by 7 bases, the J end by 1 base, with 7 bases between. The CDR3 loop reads CAITRQNTGELFF. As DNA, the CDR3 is TGTGCCATCACCCGACAGAACACCGGGGAGCTGTTTTTT.

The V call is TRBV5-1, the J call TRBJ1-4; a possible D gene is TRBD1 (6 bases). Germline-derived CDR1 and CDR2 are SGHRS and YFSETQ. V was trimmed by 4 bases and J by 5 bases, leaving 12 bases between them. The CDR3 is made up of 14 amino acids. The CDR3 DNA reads TGCGCCAGCAGCCCCGGACAGTTGAATGAAAAACTGTTTTTT. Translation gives CASSPGQLNEKLFF. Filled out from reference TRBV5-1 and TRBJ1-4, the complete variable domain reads KAGVTQTPRYLIKTRGQQVTLSCSPISGHRSVSWYQQTPGQGLQFLFEYFSETQRNKGNFPGRFSGRQFSNSRSEMNVSTLELGDSALYLCASSPGQLNEKLFFGSGTQLSVL.

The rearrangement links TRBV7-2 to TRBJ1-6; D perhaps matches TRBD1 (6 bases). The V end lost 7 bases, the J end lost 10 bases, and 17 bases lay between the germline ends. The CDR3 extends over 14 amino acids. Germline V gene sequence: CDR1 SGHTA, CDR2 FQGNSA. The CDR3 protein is CASTRGGPKSPLHF. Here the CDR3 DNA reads TGTGCCAGCACCCGGGGGGGCCCCAAATCACCCCTCCACTTT.

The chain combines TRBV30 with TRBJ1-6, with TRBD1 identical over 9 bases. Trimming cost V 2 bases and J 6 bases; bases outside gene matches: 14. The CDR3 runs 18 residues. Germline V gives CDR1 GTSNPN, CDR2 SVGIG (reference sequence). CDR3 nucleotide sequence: TGTGCCTGGAGTCAAAAATCCGGGACAGGGCTCCTTAATTCACCCCTCCACTTT. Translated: CAWSQKSGTGLLNSPLHF.

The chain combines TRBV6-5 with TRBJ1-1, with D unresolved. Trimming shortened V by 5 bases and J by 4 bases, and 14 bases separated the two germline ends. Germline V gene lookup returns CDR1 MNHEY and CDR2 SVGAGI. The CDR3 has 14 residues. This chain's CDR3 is CASSDEGGITEAFF. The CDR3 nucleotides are TGTGCCAGCAGTGATGAGGGTGGCATCACTGAAGCTTTCTTT.

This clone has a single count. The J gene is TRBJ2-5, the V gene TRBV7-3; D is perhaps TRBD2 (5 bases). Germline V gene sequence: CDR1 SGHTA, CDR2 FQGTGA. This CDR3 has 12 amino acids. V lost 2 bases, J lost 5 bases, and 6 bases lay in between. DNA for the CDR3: TGTGCCAGCAGCTTATCGGGGGAGACCCAGTACTTC. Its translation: CASSLSGETQYF. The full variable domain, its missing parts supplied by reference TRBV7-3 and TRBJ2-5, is GAGVSQTPSNKVTEKGKYVELRCDPISGHTALYWYRQSLGQGPEFLIYFQGTGAADDSGLPNDRFFAVRPEGSVSTLKIQRTERGDSAVYLCASSLSGETQYFGPGTRLLVL.

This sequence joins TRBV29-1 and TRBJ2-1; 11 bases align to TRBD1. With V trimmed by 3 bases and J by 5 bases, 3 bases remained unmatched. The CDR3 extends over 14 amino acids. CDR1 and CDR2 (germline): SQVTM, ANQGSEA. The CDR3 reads CSVDRDRGDNEQFF. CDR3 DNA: TGCAGCGTTGATAGGGACAGGGGGGACAATGAGCAGTTCTTC.

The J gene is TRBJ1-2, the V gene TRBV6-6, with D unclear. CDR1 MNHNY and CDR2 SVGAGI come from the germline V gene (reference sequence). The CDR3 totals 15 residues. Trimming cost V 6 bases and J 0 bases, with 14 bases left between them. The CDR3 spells CASRPPRGANYGYTF. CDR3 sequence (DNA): TGTGCCAGCAGGCCGCCCCGTGGGGCTAACTATGGCTACACCTTC.